This is a list of T cell receptor beta chains from one sample in a study of graft-versus-host responses after intestinal transplantation. Assay: immunoSEQ multiplex PCR; the TCRdb copy retains only in-frame clones and omits some. Of about 37,000 clones in the sample, 75% to 90% are singletons; the top ten hold approximately 19%. The starting material was ileum tissue, obtained 200 to 210 days after intestinal transplant. These receptors came from a human patient who received an intestinal transplant, so some T cells may come from the graft donor. Both conserved end residues are part of each CDR3. Each record gives: V gene, J gene, CDR3 protein.

v_gene: TRBV5-1
j_gene: TRBJ2-5
CDR3aa: CASSLVGGASETQYF

v_gene: TRBV11-2
j_gene: TRBJ2-7
CDR3aa: CASSLGRGAIQQYF

v_gene: TRBV13
j_gene: TRBJ2-5
CDR3aa: CASSRTGLRETQYF

v_gene: TRBV27
j_gene: TRBJ1-2
CDR3aa: CASSSADLARGYTF

v_gene: TRBV19
j_gene: TRBJ1-3
CDR3aa: CASSIPPPQDSGNTIYF

v_gene: TRBV28
j_gene: TRBJ1-2
CDR3aa: CASRRQGASYGYTF

v_gene: TRBV27
j_gene: TRBJ1-1
CDR3aa: CASSSLQGAGTEAFF

v_gene: TRBV2
j_gene: TRBJ2-7
CDR3aa: CATASGYLYEQYF

v_gene: TRBV4-2
j_gene: TRBJ1-2
CDR3aa: CASSPIGGGGYTF

v_gene: TRBV15
j_gene: TRBJ1-4
CDR3aa: CATSKAWTNEKLFF

v_gene: TRBV4-1
j_gene: TRBJ2-3
CDR3aa: CASSQGVITDTQYF

v_gene: TRBV12-2
j_gene: TRBJ1-2
CDR3aa: CASRLGALQGLYGYTF

v_gene: TRBV5-1
j_gene: TRBJ2-3
CDR3aa: CASSLGDSDTQYF

v_gene: TRBV7-2
j_gene: TRBJ1-5
CDR3aa: CASTPDRAQPQHF

v_gene: TRBV5-6
j_gene: TRBJ2-5
CDR3aa: CASSLGGGETQYF

v_gene: TRBV14
j_gene: TRBJ2-1
CDR3aa: CASSQAGPSYNEQFF

v_gene: TRBV5-1
j_gene: TRBJ1-1
CDR3aa: CASSEPQGLNTEAFF

v_gene: TRBV7-9
j_gene: TRBJ1-1
CDR3aa: CASSTGPLNTEAFF

v_gene: TRBV27
j_gene: TRBJ2-7
CDR3aa: CASSFQRFYEQYF

v_gene: TRBV7-9
j_gene: TRBJ2-7
CDR3aa: CASSDPQGAYEQYF

v_gene: TRBV5-6
j_gene: TRBJ2-7
CDR3aa: CASSPRTGLIYEQYF

v_gene: TRBV7-3
j_gene: TRBJ2-2
CDR3aa: CASSPRIGGNTGELFF

v_gene: TRBV6-5
j_gene: TRBJ2-7
CDR3aa: CASISSGRGDEQYF

v_gene: TRBV11-2
j_gene: TRBJ2-7
CDR3aa: CASSLWGTYEQYF

v_gene: TRBV7-9
j_gene: TRBJ2-5
CDR3aa: CASSRGLGNQETQYF

v_gene: TRBV6-6
j_gene: TRBJ1-5
CDR3aa: CASSHGTGPRTQHF

v_gene: TRBV28
j_gene: TRBJ1-3
CDR3aa: CASSLGPRGNTIYF

v_gene: TRBV9
j_gene: TRBJ2-7
CDR3aa: CASSTGSGSSYEQYF

v_gene: TRBV6-6
j_gene: TRBJ2-3
CDR3aa: CASSWVGGADTQYF

v_gene: TRBV9
j_gene: TRBJ2-1
CDR3aa: CASSVFGSEQFF

v_gene: TRBV7-9
j_gene: TRBJ2-2
CDR3aa: CASSPGGGTGELFF

v_gene: TRBV6-6
j_gene: TRBJ2-7
CDR3aa: CASINPFGNEQYF

v_gene: TRBV27
j_gene: TRBJ1-5
CDR3aa: CASSLSSWGNQPQHF

v_gene: TRBV11-2
j_gene: TRBJ2-2
CDR3aa: CASRTTAGELFF

v_gene: TRBV14
j_gene: TRBJ2-1
CDR3aa: CASSQRSGAGGSEQFF

v_gene: TRBV2
j_gene: TRBJ2-1
CDR3aa: CASRDRFYNEQFF

v_gene: TRBV11-1
j_gene: TRBJ2-3
CDR3aa: CASSGGLYTDTQYF

v_gene: TRBV11-2
j_gene: TRBJ2-1
CDR3aa: CASSLDGRTSGRPSYNEQFF

v_gene: TRBV5-1
j_gene: TRBJ2-7
CDR3aa: CASSLVGGGPYTYEQYF

v_gene: TRBV28
j_gene: TRBJ2-7
CDR3aa: CASGAEGLEQYF